This TCR beta chain came from a study of shared clonotypes between healthy human individuals. The CDR3 consists of 15 residues. Per germline, CDR1 SGHDT and CDR2 YYEEEE. V was shortened by 1 base and J by 6 bases, with 16 bases between the two germline ends. Findings and caveats of the study: Generally, naive subsets (rather than memory subsets) showed larger estimated richness. Limitation of the genetic and exposure-history diversity represented came from the few donors.

Remarks on this clone: Its cognate antigen is unknown.

The test was conducted at deep level. Assay: immunoSEQ multiplex PCR; the TCRdb copy retains only in-frame clones and omits some. The data contain about 610,000 clones, less than 98% of them singletons. V gene TRBV5-6 combines with J gene TRBJ1-2; no firm D call. This TCR was recovered from a young woman in good health. Sequencing was performed on naive CD4+ T cells sorted from blood. As for subset: CD45RA+ positively selected. The DNA for the CDR3 is TGTGCCAGCAGCTTGCGAAACCCGTTAAGTCATGGCTACACCTTC. This sequence encodes CASSLRNPLSHGYTF.